This T cell receptor (beta chain) was retrieved from a study of blood T cell repertoires in COVID-19. Across the whole study: The samples span acute and convalescent COVID-19 from the United States, Italy and Spain.

In the authors' workflow: By means of reference gene primer amplification, nucleated cell counts were estimated. Some clones are missing from TCRdb's copy, which holds only in-frame ones; the method was immunoSEQ multiplex PCR. V and J calls and clone size are as listed in that table; D and trimming were resolved from the DNA. The sample holds roughly 250,000 clones; around 89% are singletons and the top ten take approximately 1.2%. Enrolled through a virtual design, the participants were between roughly 18 and 90 years of age and came from about two dozen US areas. The sequencing input was PBMCs or T cells enriched from blood (not recorded which). The sequence derives from a woman between 40 and 50 years old with acute COVID-19.

In DNA form, the CDR3 reads TGTGCCATCAGTGAGTCAATGGACAGGGATGAAGCTTTCTTT. Its protein is CAISESMDRDEAFF. The gene calls are TRBV10-3 and TRBJ1-1; 8 nucleotides align to TRBD1. There are 14 residues in the CDR3. V shed 0 bases and J 7 bases; nucleotides not matched to a gene: 4. In germline, CDR1 is ENHRY, CDR2 SYGVKD.